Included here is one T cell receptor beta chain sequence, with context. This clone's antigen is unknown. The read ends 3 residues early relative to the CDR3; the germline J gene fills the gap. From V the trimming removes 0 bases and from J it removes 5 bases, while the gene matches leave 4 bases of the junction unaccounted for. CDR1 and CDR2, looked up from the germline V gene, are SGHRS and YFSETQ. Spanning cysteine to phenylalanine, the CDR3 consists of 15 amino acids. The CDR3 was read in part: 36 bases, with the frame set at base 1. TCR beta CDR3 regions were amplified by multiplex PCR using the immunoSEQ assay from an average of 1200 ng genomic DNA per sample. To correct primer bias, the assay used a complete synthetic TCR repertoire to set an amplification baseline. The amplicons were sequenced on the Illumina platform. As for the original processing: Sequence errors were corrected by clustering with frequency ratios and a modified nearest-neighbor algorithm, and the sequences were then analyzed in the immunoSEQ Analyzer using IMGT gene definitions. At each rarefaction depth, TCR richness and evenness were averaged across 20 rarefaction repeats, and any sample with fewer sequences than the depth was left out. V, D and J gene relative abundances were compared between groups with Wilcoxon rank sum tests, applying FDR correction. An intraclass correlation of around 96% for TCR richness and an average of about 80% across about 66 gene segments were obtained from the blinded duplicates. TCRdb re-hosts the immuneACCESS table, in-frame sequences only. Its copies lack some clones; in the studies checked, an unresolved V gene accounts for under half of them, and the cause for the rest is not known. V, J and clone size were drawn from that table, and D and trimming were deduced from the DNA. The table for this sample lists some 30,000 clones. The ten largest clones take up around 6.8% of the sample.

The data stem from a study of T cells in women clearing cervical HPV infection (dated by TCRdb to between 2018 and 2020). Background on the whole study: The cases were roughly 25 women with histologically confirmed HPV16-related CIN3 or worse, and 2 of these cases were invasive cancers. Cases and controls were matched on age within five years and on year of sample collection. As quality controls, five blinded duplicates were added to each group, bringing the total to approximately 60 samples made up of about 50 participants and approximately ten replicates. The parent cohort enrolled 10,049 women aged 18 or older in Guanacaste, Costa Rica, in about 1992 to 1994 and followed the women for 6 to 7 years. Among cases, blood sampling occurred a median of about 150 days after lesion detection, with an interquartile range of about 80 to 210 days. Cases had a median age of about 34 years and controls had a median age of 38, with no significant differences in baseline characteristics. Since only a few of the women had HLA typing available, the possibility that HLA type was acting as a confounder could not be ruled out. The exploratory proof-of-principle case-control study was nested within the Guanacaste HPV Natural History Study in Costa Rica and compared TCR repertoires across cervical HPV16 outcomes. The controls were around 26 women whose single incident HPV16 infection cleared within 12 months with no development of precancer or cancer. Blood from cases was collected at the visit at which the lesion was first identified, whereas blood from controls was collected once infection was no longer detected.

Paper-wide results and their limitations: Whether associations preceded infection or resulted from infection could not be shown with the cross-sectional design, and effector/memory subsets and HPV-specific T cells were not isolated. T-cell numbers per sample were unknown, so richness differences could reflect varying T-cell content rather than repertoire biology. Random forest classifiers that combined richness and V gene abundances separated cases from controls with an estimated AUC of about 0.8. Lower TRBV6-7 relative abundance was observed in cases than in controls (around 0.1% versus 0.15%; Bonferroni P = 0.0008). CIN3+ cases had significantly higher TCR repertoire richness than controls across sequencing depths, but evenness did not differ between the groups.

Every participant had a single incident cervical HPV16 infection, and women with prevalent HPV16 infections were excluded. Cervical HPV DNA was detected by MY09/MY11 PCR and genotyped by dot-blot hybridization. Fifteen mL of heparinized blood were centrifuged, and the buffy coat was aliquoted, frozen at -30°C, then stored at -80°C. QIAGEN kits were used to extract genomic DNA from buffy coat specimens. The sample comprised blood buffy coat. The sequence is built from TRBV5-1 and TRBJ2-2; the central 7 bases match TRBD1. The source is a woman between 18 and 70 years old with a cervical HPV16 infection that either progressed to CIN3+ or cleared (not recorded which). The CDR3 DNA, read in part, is TGCGCCAGCAGCTTGGGGGACAGATTAACCGGGGAG. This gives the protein CASSLGDRLTGE. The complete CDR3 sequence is CASSLGDRLTGELFF. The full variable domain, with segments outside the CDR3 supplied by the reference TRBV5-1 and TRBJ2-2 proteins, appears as KAGVTQTPRYLIKTRGQQVTLSCSPISGHRSVSWYQQTPGQGLQFLFEYFSETQRNKGNFPGRFSGRQFSNSRSEMNVSTLELGDSALYLCASSLGDRLTGELFFGEGSRLTVL.